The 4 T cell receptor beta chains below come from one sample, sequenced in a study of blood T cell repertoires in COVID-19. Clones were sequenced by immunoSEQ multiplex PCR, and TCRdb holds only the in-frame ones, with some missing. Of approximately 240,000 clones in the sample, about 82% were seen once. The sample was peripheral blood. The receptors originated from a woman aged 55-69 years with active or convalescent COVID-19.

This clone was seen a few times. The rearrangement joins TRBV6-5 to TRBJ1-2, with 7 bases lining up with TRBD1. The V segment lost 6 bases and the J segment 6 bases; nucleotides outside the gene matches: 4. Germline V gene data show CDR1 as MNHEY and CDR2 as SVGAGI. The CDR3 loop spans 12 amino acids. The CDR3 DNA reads TGTGCCAGCAGCCGACAGGGACATGGCTACACCTTC. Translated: CASSRQGHGYTF.

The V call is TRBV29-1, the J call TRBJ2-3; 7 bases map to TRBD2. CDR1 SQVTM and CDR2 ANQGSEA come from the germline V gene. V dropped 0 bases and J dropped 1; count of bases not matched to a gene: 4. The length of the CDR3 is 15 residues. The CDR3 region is CSVEDLRGGTDTQYF. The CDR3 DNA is TGCAGCGTTGAAGATCTTCGGGGGGGCACAGATACGCAGTATTTT.

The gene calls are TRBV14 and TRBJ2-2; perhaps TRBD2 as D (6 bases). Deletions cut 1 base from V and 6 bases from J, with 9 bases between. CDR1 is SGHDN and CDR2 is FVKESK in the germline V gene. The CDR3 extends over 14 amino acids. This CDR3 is CASSQARGAGELFF. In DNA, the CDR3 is TGTGCCAGCAGCCAAGCGCGGGGTGCCGGGGAGCTGTTTTTT.

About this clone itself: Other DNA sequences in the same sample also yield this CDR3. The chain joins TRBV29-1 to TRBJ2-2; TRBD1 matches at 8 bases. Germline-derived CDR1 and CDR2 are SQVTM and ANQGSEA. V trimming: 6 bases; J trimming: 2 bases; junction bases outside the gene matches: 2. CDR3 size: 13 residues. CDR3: CSVDRGNTGELFF. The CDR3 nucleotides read TGCAGCGTCGACAGGGGAAACACCGGGGAGCTGTTTTTT.